A selection of T cell receptor beta chains follows, all from one sample in a study of cytomegalovirus exposure and HLA in healthy donors. Method: immunoSEQ multiplex PCR; TCRdb's copy keeps in-frame clones and lacks some. The sample consists of around 170,000 clones, about 81% of them appearing once. The sample comprised PBMCs. The origin of the receptors is a woman aged 18 to 35 in good health and CMV-seronegative. Both conserved end residues are part of each CDR3. The order of the fields is D gene, J gene, V gene, clone size, CDR3 length, CDR3 protein, CDR3 DNA. D genes are given only for firm matches. Clone size appears in some rows only: once, few, many, or a class for an expanded clone.

d_call: TRBD1
j_call: TRBJ1-5
v_call: TRBV7-9
clone_size: -
cdr3_length: 16
cdr3_aa: CASSPTGGPSNQPQHF
cdr3_nt: TGTGCCAGCAGCCCGACAGGGGGTCCAAGCAATCAGCCCCAGCATTTT

d_call: -
j_call: TRBJ2-4
v_call: TRBV10-2
clone_size: -
cdr3_length: 14
cdr3_aa: CASSEEVAKNIQYF
cdr3_nt: TGCGCCAGCAGTGAGGAGGTAGCCAAAAACATTCAGTACTTC

d_call: -
j_call: TRBJ2-3
v_call: TRBV6-1
clone_size: -
cdr3_length: 12
cdr3_aa: CASSPGTDTQYF
cdr3_nt: TGTGCCAGCAGTCCAGGGACAGATACGCAGTATTTT

d_call: TRBD2
j_call: TRBJ2-7
v_call: TRBV6-4
clone_size: -
cdr3_length: 15
cdr3_aa: CASSASGGAFYEQYF
cdr3_nt: TGTGCCAGCAGCGCAAGCGGGGGGGCCTTCTACGAGCAGTACTTC

d_call: TRBD1
j_call: TRBJ1-4
v_call: TRBV10-3
clone_size: -
cdr3_length: 15
cdr3_aa: CAISESDRVSEKLFF
cdr3_nt: TGTGCCATCAGTGAGTCGGACAGGGTCAGTGAAAAACTGTTTTTT

d_call: -
j_call: TRBJ1-2
v_call: TRBV6-1
clone_size: -
cdr3_length: 15
cdr3_aa: CASSEGGGVDYGYTF
cdr3_nt: TGTGCCAGCAGTGAAGGGGGGGGCGTAGACTATGGCTACACCTTC

d_call: -
j_call: TRBJ2-2
v_call: TRBV5-1
clone_size: -
cdr3_length: 12
cdr3_aa: CASSSNTGELFF
cdr3_nt: TGCGCCAGCTCATCGAACACCGGGGAGCTGTTTTTT

d_call: -
j_call: TRBJ1-2
v_call: TRBV19
clone_size: -
cdr3_length: 11
cdr3_aa: CATAADRGYTF
cdr3_nt: TGTGCCACCGCGGCTGATCGGGGCTACACCTTC

d_call: -
j_call: TRBJ1-3
v_call: TRBV6-5
clone_size: -
cdr3_length: 13
cdr3_aa: CASGTSSGNTIYF
cdr3_nt: TGTGCCAGCGGCACTAGCTCTGGAAACACCATATATTTT

d_call: -
j_call: TRBJ2-2
v_call: TRBV2
clone_size: -
cdr3_length: 14
cdr3_aa: CASSDPEGGGELFF
cdr3_nt: TGTGCCAGCAGTGACCCGGAAGGAGGAGGGGAGCTGTTTTTT

d_call: TRBD1
j_call: TRBJ2-7
v_call: TRBV11-2
clone_size: -
cdr3_length: 15
cdr3_aa: CASSLAVGGFYEQYF
cdr3_nt: TGTGCCAGCAGCCTCGCGGTAGGGGGCTTCTACGAGCAGTACTTC

d_call: -
j_call: TRBJ2-2
v_call: TRBV27
clone_size: -
cdr3_length: 11
cdr3_aa: CASSSSGELFF
cdr3_nt: TGTGCCAGCAGTTCGTCCGGGGAGCTGTTTTTT

d_call: -
j_call: TRBJ2-3
v_call: TRBV9
clone_size: once
cdr3_length: 15
cdr3_aa: CASSPSVDSTDTQYF
cdr3_nt: TGTGCCAGCAGCCCCAGCGTCGATAGCACAGATACGCAGTATTTT

d_call: -
j_call: TRBJ2-1
v_call: TRBV9
clone_size: -
cdr3_length: 15
cdr3_aa: CASSVSGQTSDEQFF
cdr3_nt: TGTGCCAGCAGCGTATCGGGACAAACATCGGATGAGCAGTTCTTC

d_call: TRBD2
j_call: TRBJ2-1
v_call: TRBV27
clone_size: -
cdr3_length: 16
cdr3_aa: CASSPVGGRDYNEQFF
cdr3_nt: TGTGCCAGCAGTCCTGTAGGTGGGAGGGACTACAATGAGCAGTTCTTC

d_call: TRBD2
j_call: TRBJ2-3
v_call: TRBV19
clone_size: -
cdr3_length: 15
cdr3_aa: CATRPGLAATDTQYF
cdr3_nt: TGTGCCACCCGACCGGGACTAGCCGCCACAGATACGCAGTATTTT

d_call: -
j_call: TRBJ2-7
v_call: TRBV12-5
clone_size: -
cdr3_length: 12
cdr3_aa: CASGSGLGEQYF
cdr3_nt: TGTGCTAGTGGGTCAGGGTTGGGCGAGCAGTACTTC

d_call: -
j_call: TRBJ1-4
v_call: TRBV19
clone_size: few
cdr3_length: 14
cdr3_aa: CASSPRDIQEKLFF
cdr3_nt: TGTGCCAGTAGCCCTCGGGACATCCAGGAAAAACTGTTTTTT

d_call: TRBD1
j_call: TRBJ1-1
v_call: TRBV29-1
clone_size: -
cdr3_length: 10
cdr3_aa: CSVHNRGAFF
cdr3_nt: TGCAGCGTTCATAACAGGGGCGCTTTCTTT

d_call: -
j_call: TRBJ1-6
v_call: TRBV7-9
clone_size: -
cdr3_length: 14
cdr3_aa: CSSSLFGSNSPLHF
cdr3_nt: TGTTCCAGCAGCTTATTTGGCAGTAATTCACCCCTCCACTTT

d_call: TRBD2
j_call: TRBJ2-1
v_call: TRBV4-2
clone_size: -
cdr3_length: 20
cdr3_aa: CASSPPWGLAGGDLYNEQFF
cdr3_nt: TGTGCCAGCAGCCCCCCATGGGGCCTAGCGGGGGGGGACCTTTACAATGAGCAGTTCTTC

d_call: -
j_call: TRBJ1-5
v_call: TRBV28
clone_size: -
cdr3_length: 14
cdr3_aa: CASSLMAGIQPQHF
cdr3_nt: TGTGCCAGCAGTTTAATGGCAGGTATACAGCCCCAGCATTTT

d_call: TRBD1
j_call: TRBJ2-5
v_call: TRBV6-6
clone_size: -
cdr3_length: 14
cdr3_aa: CASSYPDRGETQYF
cdr3_nt: TGTGCCAGCAGTTACCCGGACAGGGGAGAGACCCAGTACTTC

d_call: -
j_call: TRBJ2-7
v_call: TRBV4-1
clone_size: once
cdr3_length: 16
cdr3_aa: CASSSGGTPTGYEQYF
cdr3_nt: TGCGCCAGCAGCTCCGGAGGGACTCCAACGGGGTACGAGCAGTACTTC

d_call: -
j_call: TRBJ2-6
v_call: TRBV5-1
clone_size: -
cdr3_length: 16
cdr3_aa: CASSPGSGVGANVLTF
cdr3_nt: TGCGCCAGCAGCCCGGGTTCGGGGGTCGGGGCCAACGTCCTGACTTTC

d_call: -
j_call: TRBJ2-2
v_call: TRBV7-9
clone_size: few
cdr3_length: 16
cdr3_aa: CASSAIPAELTGELFF
cdr3_nt: TGTGCCAGCAGCGCTATACCGGCGGAGTTAACCGGGGAGCTGTTTTTT

d_call: -
j_call: TRBJ1-1
v_call: TRBV9
clone_size: -
cdr3_length: 13
cdr3_aa: CASSVGVAPEAFF
cdr3_nt: TGTGCCAGCAGCGTAGGAGTCGCGCCTGAAGCTTTCTTT

d_call: TRBD1
j_call: TRBJ1-2
v_call: TRBV13
clone_size: -
cdr3_length: 17
cdr3_aa: CASSSRDREPPGHGYTF
cdr3_nt: TGTGCCAGCAGCTCGAGGGACAGGGAGCCCCCAGGGCATGGCTACACCTTC

d_call: TRBD1
j_call: TRBJ2-7
v_call: TRBV19
clone_size: -
cdr3_length: 12
cdr3_aa: CASRGQGYEQYF
cdr3_nt: TGTGCCAGTAGGGGACAGGGGTACGAGCAGTACTTC

d_call: -
j_call: TRBJ2-7
v_call: TRBV28
clone_size: -
cdr3_length: 13
cdr3_aa: CASSLYYTYEQYF
cdr3_nt: TGTGCCAGCAGTTTATACTACACCTACGAGCAGTACTTC

d_call: -
j_call: TRBJ1-4
v_call: TRBV18
clone_size: -
cdr3_length: 14
cdr3_aa: CASSPEWGSEKLFF
cdr3_nt: TGTGCCAGCTCCCCGGAATGGGGCAGCGAAAAACTGTTTTTT

d_call: TRBD2
j_call: TRBJ2-2
v_call: TRBV5-6
clone_size: -
cdr3_length: 16
cdr3_aa: CASSDSAGGPTGELFF
cdr3_nt: TGTGCCAGCAGCGATTCAGCGGGAGGGCCCACCGGGGAGCTGTTTTTT